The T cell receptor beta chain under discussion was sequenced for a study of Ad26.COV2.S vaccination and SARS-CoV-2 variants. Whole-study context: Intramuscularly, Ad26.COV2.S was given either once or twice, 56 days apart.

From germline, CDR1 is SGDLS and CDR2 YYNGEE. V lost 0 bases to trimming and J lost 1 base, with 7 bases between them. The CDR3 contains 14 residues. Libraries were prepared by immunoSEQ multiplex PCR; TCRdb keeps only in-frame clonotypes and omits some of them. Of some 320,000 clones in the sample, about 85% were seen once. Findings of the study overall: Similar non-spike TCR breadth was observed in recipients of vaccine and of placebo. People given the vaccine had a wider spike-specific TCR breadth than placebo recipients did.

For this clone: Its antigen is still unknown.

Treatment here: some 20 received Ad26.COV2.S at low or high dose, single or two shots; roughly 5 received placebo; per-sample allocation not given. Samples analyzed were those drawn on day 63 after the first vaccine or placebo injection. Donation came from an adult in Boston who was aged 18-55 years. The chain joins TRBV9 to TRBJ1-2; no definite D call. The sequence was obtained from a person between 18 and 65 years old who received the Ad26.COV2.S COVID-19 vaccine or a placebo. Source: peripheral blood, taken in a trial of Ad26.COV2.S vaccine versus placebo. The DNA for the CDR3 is TGTGCCAGCAGCGTAGCTCGCGGTAACTATGGCTACACCTTC. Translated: CASSVARGNYGYTF.